The 23 T cell receptor beta chains below were found in one sample sequenced in a study of regulatory T cells in long-lasting Graves disease. Documented time point: newly diagnosed GD, antithyroid drugs for less than 3 months. Researchers made the TCR library from RNA that was extracted from PBMCs. Libraries of TCR beta came from iRepertoire HTBI primers plus Arm-PCR of CDR3 regions. TCRdb recomputed calls from the multiplex PCR reads with MiXCR, one row per CDR3 protein. The table shows 450,000 to 500,000 distinct CDR3 sequences, with around 15% occurring only once. These data were also reused for a study on T cells in Graves' hyperthyroidism and ophthalmopathy.

The material was peripheral blood mononuclear cells (PBMCs), obtained at new diagnosis, from a patient treated with antithyroid drugs. The receptors originated from a man in his forties with Graves disease.

Regarding this clonotype: One end of the junction is discordant with germline, which a read error may explain. This chain joins TRBV28 and TRBJ2-2; perhaps TRBD2 as D (6 bases). The germline CDR1 and CDR2 sequences are MDHEN and SYDVKM. The CDR3 has 14 residues. In nucleotides, the CDR3 is TGTGCCAGCAGTTTGGGACTGAACACCGGGGAGCCGTTTTTT. As protein: CASSLGLNTGEPFF.

This clonotype appeared many times. The V gene is TRBV11-2, the J gene TRBJ1-1; D ambiguous. From germline, CDR1 is SGHAT and CDR2 FQNNGV. The V end was cut by 0 bases, the J end by 6 bases, with 8 bases between. The CDR3 has 13 residues. CDR3 sequence (DNA): TGTGCCAGCAGCTTAGACCGAAGCCCTGAAGCTTTCTTT. Protein sequence: CASSLDRSPEAFF. Filled out from reference TRBV11-2 and TRBJ1-1, the complete variable domain reads EAGVAQSPRYKIIEKRQSVAFWCNPISGHATLYWYQQILGQGPKLLIQFQNNGVVDDSQLPKDRFSAERLKGVDSTLKIQPAKLEDSAVYLCASSLDRSPEAFFGQGTRLTVV.

This clonotype has a count of ten or more. The chain carries TRBV3-1 and TRBJ2-4; no reliable D call. Germline CDR1 reads LGHDT; CDR2 reads YNNKEL (reference sequence). There are 13 residues in the CDR3. Trimming left V 3 bases short and J 3 bases short, with 6 bases between. The CDR3 DNA is TGTGCCAGCAGCCAGGGTGACAAAAACATTCAGTACTTC. This encodes CASSQGDKNIQYF.

This clonotype showed up many times. This chain connects TRBV3-1 to TRBJ2-7; D is undetermined. Germline values: CDR1 LGHDT, CDR2 YNNKEL (reference sequence). Trimming removed 3 bases from V and 6 bases from J, with 9 bases in between. The CDR3 totals 12 residues. The CDR3 DNA reads TGTGCCAGCAGCCACTTTCCAGGCGAGCAGTACTTC. This codes for CASSHFPGEQYF.

This clonotype occurred many times. This chain links TRBV19 with TRBJ2-1; the match to TRBD2 covers 10 bases. With V trimmed by 4 bases and J by 0 bases, 6 bases remained unmatched. The CDR3 totals 17 residues. CDR1 is LNHDA and CDR2 is SQIVND in the germline V gene (reference sequence). As DNA, the CDR3 is TGTGCCAGTAGTAAGCTAGCGGGAGACGTCTCCTACAATGAGCAGTTCTTC. It is translated as CASSKLAGDVSYNEQFF.

V usage is TRBV7-9 and J usage is TRBJ1-4; D is uncertain. V dropped 5 bases and J dropped 8 bases, with 18 bases sitting between them. CDR3 size: 15 residues. CDR1 is SEHNR, CDR2 FQNEAQ, per germline (reference sequence). CDR3 residues: CASSPPRGMDEKLFF. CDR3 coding DNA: TGTGCCAGCAGCCCACCAAGAGGGATGGACGAAAAACTGTTTTTT.

This chain uses TRBV27 with TRBJ1-1; D is possibly TRBD1 (5 bases). This CDR3 region has 18 residues. From germline, CDR1 is MNHEY and CDR2 SMNVEV (reference sequence). The V end was cut by 3 bases, the J end by 0 bases, with 20 bases between. DNA of the CDR3: TGTGCCAGCAGTTTCTCCCCCCGGGGGAGTTTCATGAACACTGAAGCTTTCTTT. The encoded protein is CASSFSPRGSFMNTEAFF.

This clonotype was counted ten times or more. The gene calls are TRBV30 and TRBJ1-1; D is possibly TRBD1 (5 bases). The CDR3 has 11 amino acids. Looked up from germline, CDR1 is GTSNPN and CDR2 is SVGIG (reference sequence). V was trimmed by 2 bases and J by 8 bases, leaving 9 bases between them. CDR3 coding DNA: TGTGCCTGGAGTCCCCGGGGCGAAGCTTTCTTT. This translates into CAWSPRGEAFF.

This clonotype was found many times. V is TRBV6-1 and J is TRBJ2-1, with 11 bases fitting TRBD2. The CDR3 spans 15 residues. CDR1 and CDR2 from the germline V gene are MNHNS and SASEGT. The V gene end was trimmed by 7 bases and the J gene end by 2 bases; junction bases not matched to a gene: 4. CDR3 nucleotides: TGTGCCAGCACTACTAGCGGGAGTCCCTACAATGAGCAGTTCTTC. As protein: CASTTSGSPYNEQFF.

Only a few counts were recorded for this clonotype. The V and J genes are TRBV30 and TRBJ2-7; D is perhaps TRBD1 or TRBD2 (5 bases each). The ends were cut back, 3 bases at V and 3 bases at J, with 15 bases in the middle. The CDR3 is made up of 14 amino acids. Per germline, CDR1 GTSNPN and CDR2 SVGIG (reference sequence). DNA of the CDR3: TGTGCCTGGAGCCTGGGGGTCCAAGTCTACGAGCAGTACTTC. Amino acids: CAWSLGVQVYEQYF.

Concerning this clonotype itself: Since a much larger clone is just one base distant, this may be a read error. The rearrangement joins TRBV7-9 to TRBJ2-7, with a weak D call TRBD1 (6 bases). Germline CDR1 SEHNR, CDR2 FQNEAQ (reference sequence). Trimming removed 5 bases from V and 2 bases from J, with 16 bases in between. The CDR3 is 15 amino acids. Here the CDR3 reads CASSREAGETYEQYF. CDR3 DNA: TGTGCCAGCAGCAGAGAGGCAGGGGAAACCTACGAGCAGTACTTC. The whole variable domain, filled in from reference TRBV7-9 and TRBJ2-7, reads DTGVSQNPRHKITKRGQNVTFRCDPISEHNRLYWYRQTLGQGPEFLTYFQNEAQLEKSRLLSDRFSAERPKGSFSTLEIQRTEQGDSAMYLCASSREAGETYEQYFGPGTRLTVT.

There are a few counts of this clonotype. The rearrangement uses TRBV28 and TRBJ2-1, with 8 positions matching TRBD2. Germline-derived CDR1 and CDR2 are MDHEN and SYDVKM. The CDR3 spans 15 residues. The J segment lost 4 bases and the V segment lost 4 bases, leaving 6 bases of the junction unmatched. CDR3 residues: CASSSGGPGYNEQFF. CDR3 DNA: TGTGCCAGCAGTTCGGGAGGGCCTGGGTACAATGAGCAGTTCTTC.

This clonotype was found many times. The chain employs TRBV11-3 and TRBJ1-4; tentative D call: TRBD1 (6 bases). This CDR3 spans 15 amino acids. Trimming left V 3 bases short and J 8 bases short, with 16 bases between. The germline CDR1 and CDR2 sequences are SGHNT and YENEEA. CDR3 protein: CASSFVGAGREKLFF. DNA of the CDR3: TGTGCCAGCAGCTTCGTGGGGGCCGGGAGGGAAAAACTGTTTTTT.

V and J are TRBV14 and TRBJ2-7; D gene ambiguous. V lost 3 bases, J lost 2 bases, and 11 bases lay in between. Germline CDR1 reads SGHDN; CDR2 reads FVKESK. The CDR3 runs to 14 residues. CDR3 DNA sequence: TGTGCCAGCAGCCAGGAGATTATAACCTACGAGCAGTACTTC. Amino acid sequence: CASSQEIITYEQYF.

Many counts were recorded for this clonotype. This sequence joins TRBV2 and TRBJ2-1, with TRBD1 identical over 11 bases. The CDR3 totals 13 residues. With 10 bases clipped from V and 6 bases from J, the junction kept 5 bases outside the gene matches. Germline V gives CDR1 SNHLY, CDR2 FYNNEI. The CDR3 loop is CATSGTGGNEQFF. The CDR3 DNA reads as TGTGCCACCTCCGGGACAGGGGGCAATGAGCAGTTCTTC.

This clonotype was detected many times. The V and J genes are TRBV7-9 and TRBJ2-1, with D unresolved. Trimming left V 5 bases short and J 2 bases short, with 10 bases between. CDR3 length equals 14 residues. Per the germline V gene, CDR1 is SEHNR and CDR2 is FQNEAQ (reference sequence). The CDR3 protein is CASSPLQAYNEQFF. The CDR3 nucleotides read TGTGCCAGCAGCCCCCTCCAAGCCTACAATGAGCAGTTCTTC.

V usage is TRBV29-1 and J usage is TRBJ2-5, with D maybe TRBD2 (5 bases). V was pared by 4 bases and J by 5 bases, with 11 bases between. The V gene's germline CDR1 is SQVTM and CDR2 ANQGSEA. CDR3 length: 12 amino acids. The CDR3 region is CSVVEGAETQYF. CDR3 DNA: TGCAGCGTTGTCGAGGGCGCGGAGACCCAGTACTTC.

This chain uses TRBV12-5 with TRBJ2-5; TRBD2 matches 7 bases. CDR1 is LGHNT and CDR2 is FRNRAP in the germline V gene. The CDR3 totals 18 residues. The V segment lost 3 bases and the J segment 6 bases; nucleotides outside the gene matches: 19. CDR3 sequence: CASGFFRPGSSGPKTQYF. The CDR3 coding sequence is TGTGCTAGTGGTTTCTTTCGCCCAGGGTCTAGCGGCCCGAAGACCCAGTACTTC.

This sequence joins TRBV7-9 and TRBJ2-7; 11 bases fit TRBD1. The germline V gene has CDR1 SEHNR and CDR2 FQNEAQ (reference sequence). The V segment lost 5 bases and the J segment 6 bases; nucleotides outside the gene matches: 9. CDR3 length equals 15 residues. Here the CDR3 DNA reads TGTGCCAGCAGCAGCAGGGACAGGGGGATTTCCGAGCAGTACTTC. Encoded protein: CASSSRDRGISEQYF.

This clonotype came up many times. This chain links TRBV6-1 with TRBJ2-7; D ambiguous. With 3 bases removed from V and 3 bases from J, the gap between germline ends came to 9 bases. The CDR3 sequence is 13 residues long. Germline CDR1 MNHNS, CDR2 SASEGT. The chain's CDR3 is CASSDPAYYEQYF. CDR3 coding DNA: TGTGCCAGCAGTGACCCAGCCTACTACGAGCAGTACTTC.

The sample holds many counts of this clonotype. The DNA for the CDR3 is TGCGCCAGCAGCCTCAGGGTAACGGACACTGAAGCTTTCTTT. Residues: CASSLRVTDTEAFF. The chain recombines TRBV5-1 with TRBJ1-1, with a weak D call TRBD1 (5 bases). The CDR3 contains 14 residues. V was pared by 4 bases and J by 3 bases, with 13 bases between. CDR1 and CDR2 from the germline V gene are SGHRS and YFSETQ. The full variable domain, in which reference TRBV5-1 and TRBJ1-1 provide the parts outside the CDR3, is KAGVTQTPRYLIKTRGQQVTLSCSPISGHRSVSWYQQTPGQGLQFLFEYFSETQRNKGNFPGRFSGRQFSNSRSEMNVSTLELGDSALYLCASSLRVTDTEAFFGQGTRLTVV.

This clonotype was recorded at least ten times. The chain joins TRBV3-1 to TRBJ1-2, with no clear D. Germline V gene sequence: CDR1 LGHDT, CDR2 YNNKEL (reference sequence). CDR3 length equals 14 residues. The V gene lost 0 bases and the J gene lost 0 bases, with 5 bases spanning the gap. CDR3 region: CASSQDRSNYGYTF. For the CDR3, the DNA is TGTGCCAGCAGCCAAGATCGTTCTAACTATGGCTACACCTTC. The full variable domain, with the rest looked up from reference TRBV3-1 and TRBJ1-2, is DTAVSQTPKYLVTQMGNDKSIKCEQNLGHDTMYWYKQDSKKFLKIMFSYNNKELIINETVPNRFSPKSPDKAHLNLHINSLELGDSAVYFCASSQDRSNYGYTFGSGTRLTVV.

V is TRBV24-1 and J is TRBJ2-2; 9 nucleotides align to TRBD1. This CDR3 spans 16 amino acids. CDR1 and CDR2 from the germline V gene are KGHDR and SFDVKD. V trimming: 4 bases; J trimming: 4 bases; junction bases outside the gene matches: 6. CDR3 coding DNA: TGTGCCACCAGTGAACCTACAGGGGGCCTCACCGGGGAGCTGTTTTTT. Residues: CATSEPTGGLTGELFF.